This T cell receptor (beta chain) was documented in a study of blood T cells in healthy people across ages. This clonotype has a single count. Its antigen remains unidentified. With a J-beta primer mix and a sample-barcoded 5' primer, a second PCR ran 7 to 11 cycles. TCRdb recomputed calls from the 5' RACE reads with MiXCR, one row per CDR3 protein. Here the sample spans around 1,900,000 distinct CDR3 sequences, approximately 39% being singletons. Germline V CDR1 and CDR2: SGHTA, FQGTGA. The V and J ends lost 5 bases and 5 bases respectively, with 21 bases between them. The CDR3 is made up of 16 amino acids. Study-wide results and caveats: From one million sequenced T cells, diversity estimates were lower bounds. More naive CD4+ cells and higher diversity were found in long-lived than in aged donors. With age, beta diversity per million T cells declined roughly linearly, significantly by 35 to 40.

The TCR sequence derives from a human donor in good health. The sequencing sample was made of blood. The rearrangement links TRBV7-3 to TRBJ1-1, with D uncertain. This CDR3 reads CASSKVGTAKATEAFF. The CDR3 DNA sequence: TGTGCCAGCAGCAAAGTGGGAACGGCGAAAGCGACTGAAGCTTTCTTT.